This is a list of T cell receptor beta chains from one sample in a study of T cells in Graves' hyperthyroidism and ophthalmopathy. MiXCR, applied by TCRdb to the multiplex PCR reads, yields one record per CDR3 protein. This sample has over 300,000 distinct CDR3 sequences, with roughly an eighth found just once. Sequencing used blood. Source of these receptors: a woman aged 35 to 49 with Graves' ophthalmopathy. Each CDR3 is given with its conserved first and last residue. The D gene is left open where the match is weak. Rows may omit the clone size; those that give it use once, few, many or a size class.

V gene	clone size	J gene	D gene	CDR3 protein	CDR3 DNA
TRBV5-6	-	TRBJ1-1	TRBD1	CASSFRTGAKGGEAFF	TGTGCCAGCAGCTTTCGGACAGGGGCGAAAGGAGGTGAAGCTTTCTTT
TRBV6-2/TRBV6-3	many	TRBJ2-1	TRBD1	CASRPGGQGAIIRRYNEQFF	TGTGCCAGCAGACCGGGCGGACAGGGGGCTATTATCCGGCGATACAATGAGCAGTTCTTC
TRBV20-1	-	TRBJ1-1	TRBD1	CSATGRGTGVTEAFF	TGCAGTGCTACCGGTCGCGGGACAGGGGTGACTGAAGCTTTCTTT
TRBV29-1	-	TRBJ1-2	TRBD1	CSVFPPVDRGGYGYTF	TGCAGCGTTTTCCCACCCGTCGACAGGGGAGGCTATGGCTACACCTTC
TRBV18	many	TRBJ1-2	-	CASHRGSPTSGYTF	TGTGCCAGCCACCGGGGCAGTCCCACGTCTGGCTACACCTTC
TRBV6-1	many	TRBJ1-2	-	CASSVDSPYGYTF	TGTGCCAGCAGTGTGGACAGTCCGTATGGCTACACCTTC
TRBV28	-	TRBJ1-3	TRBD1	CASSSRQGSAGNTIYF	TGTGCCAGCAGTTCACGACAGGGGAGCGCTGGAAACACCATATATTTT
TRBV6-2/TRBV6-3	many	TRBJ1-5	-	CASTYGGRFGNQPQHF	TGTGCCAGCACCTATGGGGGGCGGTTTGGCAATCAGCCCCAGCATTTT
TRBV29-1	many	TRBJ2-5	-	CSVGISSGETQYF	TGCAGCGTTGGTATCTCATCGGGAGAGACCCAGTACTTC
TRBV5-4	-	TRBJ2-1	TRBD2	CASSPWTSGGLYEQFF	TGTGCCAGCAGCCCGTGGACTAGCGGGGGGCTTTATGAGCAGTTCTTC
TRBV5-1	-	TRBJ2-5	-	CASSLYIGDLNQETQYF	TGCGCCAGCAGCTTGTACATAGGGGACCTCAACCAAGAGACCCAGTACTTC
TRBV3-1	-	TRBJ2-5	TRBD2	CASSLLADDGTQYF	TGTGCCAGCAGCCTACTAGCGGACGACGGGACCCAGTACTTC
TRBV15	many	TRBJ2-7	TRBD1	CATSRDRARYYEQYF	TGTGCCACCAGCAGGGACAGGGCCCGCTACTACGAGCAGTACTTC
TRBV20-1	many	TRBJ2-3	-	CSARPDRPVVTDTQYF	TGCAGTGCTAGACCTGACAGGCCAGTGGTGACAGATACGCAGTATTTT
TRBV5-4	-	TRBJ1-1	-	CASSLPRQGVRTEAFF	TGTGCCAGCAGCTTGCCTCGCCAGGGCGTTCGCACTGAAGCTTTCTTT
TRBV12-3/TRBV12-4	many	TRBJ2-7	-	CASSLGTTYEQYF	TGTGCCAGCAGCCTAGGGACGACATACGAGCAGTACTTC
TRBV20-1	many	TRBJ2-5	TRBD2	CSARPIGLAGGGETQYF	TGCAGTGCGAGGCCCATCGGGCTAGCGGGGGGAGGAGAGACCCAGTACTTC
TRBV27	many	TRBJ2-2	-	CASSPGQYTGELFF	TGTGCCAGCAGTCCGGGACAATACACCGGGGAGCTGTTTTTT
TRBV7-2	many	TRBJ2-7	-	CASSLGGRHGPPYEQYF	TGTGCCAGCAGCTTAGGGGGTAGACACGGCCCCCCCTACGAGCAGTACTTC
TRBV15	many	TRBJ2-1	TRBD2	CATSRESSGIHNEQFF	TGTGCCACCAGCAGAGAGTCTAGCGGGATCCACAATGAGCAGTTCTTC
TRBV7-8	many	TRBJ1-5	-	CASSLDGGLNQPQHF	TGTGCCAGCAGCTTAGATGGAGGGTTGAATCAGCCCCAGCATTTT
TRBV7-9	-	TRBJ2-2	-	CASRSKLDGELFF	TGTGCCAGCAGGTCGAAACTTGACGGGGAGCTGTTTTTT
TRBV6-1	many	TRBJ2-7	-	CASSQTGYTAGDEQYF	TGTGCCAGCTCCCAAACCGGATATACTGCCGGGGACGAGCAGTACTTC
TRBV24-1	-	TRBJ2-7	-	CATSDRNYEQYF	TGTGCCACCAGTGATAGGAACTACGAGCAGTACTTC
TRBV2	many	TRBJ2-7	TRBD1	CASSVQGVWDEQYF	TGTGCCAGCAGTGTCCAGGGGGTGTGGGACGAGCAGTACTTC
TRBV30	many	TRBJ1-2	-	CAWTQGYYGYTF	TGTGCCTGGACGCAGGGCTACTATGGCTACACCTTC
TRBV5-1	-	TRBJ2-7	TRBD2	CASSLPRTSLGHEQYF	TGTGCCAGCAGTTTGCCCCGGACTAGTCTGGGGCACGAGCAGTACTTC
TRBV20-1	few	TRBJ2-3	TRBD2	CSGRASGDTQYF	TGCAGTGGGCGGGCTAGCGGGGATACGCAGTATTTT
TRBV2	many	TRBJ1-2	-	CASSEVGRTNYGYTF	TGTGCCAGCAGTGAAGTGGGCAGAACTAACTATGGCTACACCTTC
TRBV6-1	many	TRBJ1-2	-	CASTDRVYGYTF	TGTGCCAGCACAGACAGAGTCTATGGCTACACCTTC
TRBV4-1	-	TRBJ1-1	-	CASSQPTVNTEAFF	TGCGCCAGCAGCCAACCGACAGTAAACACTGAAGCTTTCTTT
TRBV6-1	many	TRBJ2-6	-	CASSRNPASGANVLTF	TGTGCCAGCAGTAGAAACCCAGCCTCTGGGGCCAACGTCCTGACTTTC
TRBV20-1	-	TRBJ1-6	TRBD1	CSARAIGDSSYNSPLHF	TGCAGTGCTAGAGCCATAGGGGACAGCTCCTATAATTCACCCCTCCACTTT
TRBV27	many	TRBJ2-3	TRBD2	CASSPPRAGRILTDTQYF	TGTGCCAGCAGTCCGCCTAGAGCGGGGAGAATTCTGACAGATACGCAGTATTTT
TRBV29-1	-	TRBJ2-1	TRBD2	CSSGLAGSYNEQFF	TGCAGCTCGGGACTAGCGGGGTCCTACAATGAGCAGTTCTTC
TRBV3-1	-	TRBJ2-7	-	CASSQEAGSYEQYF	TGTGCCAGCAGCCAGGAGGCGGGGTCCTACGAGCAGTACTTC
TRBV12-3/TRBV12-4	many	TRBJ2-5	TRBD1	CASGKGAQETQYF	TGTGCCAGCGGAAAGGGGGCCCAAGAGACCCAGTACTTC
TRBV11-2	many	TRBJ1-5	-	CASSLEGDTNQPQHF	TGTGCCAGCAGCTTAGAAGGGGACACAAATCAGCCCCAGCATTTT
TRBV6-1	-	TRBJ1-3	-	CASSGGSGNTIYF	TGTGCCAGCAGTGGGGGGTCTGGAAACACCATATATTTT
TRBV30	many	TRBJ1-5	-	CAWSAGDHQPQHF	TGTGCCTGGAGTGCCGGGGATCATCAGCCCCAGCATTTT
TRBV20-1	few	TRBJ2-1	TRBD2	CSARWGLAGGPKNNEQFF	TGCAGTGCTAGATGGGGACTAGCGGGAGGTCCCAAAAACAATGAGCAGTTCTTC
TRBV5-1	-	TRBJ2-1	-	CANSSNAGGYNEQFF	TGCGCCAACAGCTCCAACGCCGGGGGCTACAATGAGCAGTTCTTC
TRBV6-1	many	TRBJ2-7	-	CASTGRSFYEQYF	TGTGCCAGCACGGGCAGGAGCTTCTACGAGCAGTACTTC
TRBV5-1	many	TRBJ2-3	TRBD2	CASSSGLAASTDTQYF	TGCGCCAGCAGCTCAGGACTAGCGGCCAGCACAGATACGCAGTATTTT
TRBV5-1	many	TRBJ2-7	-	CASSLEQGPYEQYF	TGCGCCAGCAGCTTGGAACAAGGGCCCTACGAGCAGTACTTC
TRBV7-6	many	TRBJ2-1	TRBD2	CASSLETLADEQFF	TGTGCCAGCAGCTTAGAGACCCTAGCGGATGAGCAGTTCTTC
TRBV9	few	TRBJ2-5	-	CASSGTRETQYF	TGTGCCAGCAGTGGAACTAGGGAGACCCAGTACTTC
TRBV7-2	many	TRBJ1-1	-	CASNSLPVAFF	TGTGCCAGCAACTCTCTACCTGTCGCTTTCTTT
TRBV7-9	-	TRBJ2-7	TRBD2	CASSPGREEYF	TGTGCCAGCAGTCCGGGTCGGGAGGAGTACTTC